This T cell receptor beta chain was recovered during a study of blood T cell repertoires in COVID-19. This CDR3 comprises 14 residues. Between the trimmed V and J ends, which lost 2 bases and 8 bases, there was a span of 15 bases. Germline CDR1 MNHEY, CDR2 SVGEGT. In the authors' methods: It was from reference gene primer amplification that nucleated cell counts were estimated. The protocol was immunoSEQ multiplex PCR, while the TCRdb copy is restricted to in-frame clones and leaves out a portion. The DNA was the basis for D and trimming; V, J and clone size are from that table. In the table there are a few hundred thousand clones, 90% of which are singletons.

The TCR originated in a woman under 40 with COVID-19, enrolled during active disease. Sequencing was done on a sample of peripheral blood. The chain combines TRBV6-2 or TRBV6-3 with TRBJ1-2, with D possibly TRBD1 on 6 matching bases. The CDR3: CASSYQSPRGGYTF. The DNA of the CDR3 is TGTGCCAGCAGTTACCAGAGCCCCAGGGGAGGCTACACCTTC.